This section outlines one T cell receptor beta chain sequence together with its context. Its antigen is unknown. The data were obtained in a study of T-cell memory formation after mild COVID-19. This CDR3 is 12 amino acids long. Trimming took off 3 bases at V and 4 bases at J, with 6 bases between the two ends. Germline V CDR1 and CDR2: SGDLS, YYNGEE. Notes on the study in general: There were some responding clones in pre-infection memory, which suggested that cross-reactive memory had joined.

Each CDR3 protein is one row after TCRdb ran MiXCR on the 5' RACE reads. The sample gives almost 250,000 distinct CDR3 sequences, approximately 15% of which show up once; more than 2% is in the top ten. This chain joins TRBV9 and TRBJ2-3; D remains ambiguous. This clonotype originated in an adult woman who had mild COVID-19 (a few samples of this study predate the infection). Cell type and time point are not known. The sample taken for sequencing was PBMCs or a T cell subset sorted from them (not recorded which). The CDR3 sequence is CASSAVSDTQYF. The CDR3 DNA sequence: TGTGCCAGCAGCGCCGTTTCAGATACGCAGTATTTT.